This T cell receptor (beta chain) was obtained from a study of T-cell reconstitution after alpha-beta-depleted transplantation in children. The CDR3 consists of 12 residues. In germline, CDR1 is SGHTA, CDR2 FQGTGA. This clonotype was seen more than once but under ten times. The antigen remains undetermined. One junction end does not reproduce the germline sequence, and a read error may be involved. The library targeted TCRbeta and was prepared with unique molecular identifiers. TCRdb processed the PCR reads anew with MiXCR; each CDR3 protein has one entry. The repertoire consists of about 460,000 distinct CDR3 sequences, with more than 9.5% occurring once and the leading ten covering roughly 15%. Study-wide results and caveats: Among T cells one year after transplant, newly produced cells accounted for most counts and diversity. Expanded graft clones, several hundred of them, were reportedly the source of alpha-beta T cells about two months after transplant. Some patients' high day-60 TCRbeta diversity was traced to surviving recipient T cells and thymic progenitors.

V gene TRBV7-3 combines with J gene TRBJ2-3; TRBD2 aligns across 10 bases. The source was PBMCs, mostly from graft donor cells, collected 180 days after TCRalphabeta/CD19-depleted stem cell transplant. This TCR was sampled from a female patient aged 2-9 years who had a stem cell transplant for aplastic anemia, so the T cells may come from the graft donor. In DNA, the CDR3 is TGTGCCAGCAGTCAAGCGGGAGGGCCTTCGGATTTT. Its protein product is CASSQAGGPSDF.